This TCR beta chain is drawn from a study of cytomegalovirus exposure and HLA in healthy donors. Germline V gene sequence: CDR1 SGHRS, CDR2 YFSETQ. V was clipped by 6 bases and J by 1 base; unmatched bases: 5. The CDR3 is 14 amino acids. The PCR employed 60 Vbeta primers together with 13 Jbeta primers. This table comes from immunoSEQ multiplex PCR, and its TCRdb copy is limited to in-frame clones, with some not included. Its table lists fewer than 75,000 clones. Overall study findings and caveats: Available immune exposure information was restricted to CMV serostatus only. Many donors shared some public TCRs, even though most TCR sequences were rare.

Note on this clone: What it recognizes is unknown.

The V gene is TRBV5-1, the J gene TRBJ2-3, with 7 nucleotides matching TRBD2. Specimen: PBMCs. The sequence derives from a boy between 5 and 17 years old in good health and CMV-seronegative. This CDR3 is CASTDGGGTDTQYF. The CDR3 region has the DNA TGCGCCAGCACCGATGGGGGGGGCACAGATACGCAGTATTTT.